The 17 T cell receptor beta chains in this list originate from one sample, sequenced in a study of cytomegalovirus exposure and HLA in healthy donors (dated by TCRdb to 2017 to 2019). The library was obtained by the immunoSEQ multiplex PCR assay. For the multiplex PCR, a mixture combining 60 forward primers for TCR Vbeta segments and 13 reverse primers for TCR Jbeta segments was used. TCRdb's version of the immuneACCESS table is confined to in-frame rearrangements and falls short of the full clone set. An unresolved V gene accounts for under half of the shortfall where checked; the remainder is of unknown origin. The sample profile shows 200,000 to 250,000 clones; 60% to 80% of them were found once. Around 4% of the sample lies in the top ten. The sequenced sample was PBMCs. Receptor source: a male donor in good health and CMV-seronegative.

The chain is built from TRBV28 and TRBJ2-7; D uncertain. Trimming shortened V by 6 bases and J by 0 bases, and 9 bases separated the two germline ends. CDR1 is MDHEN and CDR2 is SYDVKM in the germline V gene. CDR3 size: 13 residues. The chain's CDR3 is CASSGSSSYEQYF. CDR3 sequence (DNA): TGTGCCAGCAGCGGGTCCAGCTCCTACGAGCAGTACTTC. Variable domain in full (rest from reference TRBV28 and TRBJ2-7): DVKVTQSSRYLVKRTGEKVFLECVQDMDHENMFWYRQDPGLGLRLIYFSYDVKMKEKGDIPEGYSVSREKKERFSLILESASTNQTSMYLCASSGSSSYEQYFGPGTRLTVT.

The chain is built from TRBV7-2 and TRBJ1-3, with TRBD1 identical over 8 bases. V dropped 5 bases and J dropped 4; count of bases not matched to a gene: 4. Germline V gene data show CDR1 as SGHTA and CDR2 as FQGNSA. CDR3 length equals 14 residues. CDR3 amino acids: CASSQGAAGNTIYF. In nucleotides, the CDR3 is TGTGCCAGCAGCCAGGGGGCAGCAGGAAACACCATATATTTT.

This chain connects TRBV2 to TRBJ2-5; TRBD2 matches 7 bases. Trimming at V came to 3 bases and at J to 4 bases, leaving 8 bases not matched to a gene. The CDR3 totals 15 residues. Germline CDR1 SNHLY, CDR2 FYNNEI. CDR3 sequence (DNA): TGTGCCAGCAGTGAGGGAGGGGCGGGGACAGAGACCCAGTACTTC. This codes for CASSEGGAGTETQYF.

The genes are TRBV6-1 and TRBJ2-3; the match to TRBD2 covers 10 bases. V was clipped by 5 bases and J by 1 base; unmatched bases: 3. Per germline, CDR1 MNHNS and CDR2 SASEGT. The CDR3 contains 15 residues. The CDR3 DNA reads TGTGCCAGCAGTTTCCTAGCGGGAGGCACAGATACGCAGTATTTT. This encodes CASSFLAGGTDTQYF.

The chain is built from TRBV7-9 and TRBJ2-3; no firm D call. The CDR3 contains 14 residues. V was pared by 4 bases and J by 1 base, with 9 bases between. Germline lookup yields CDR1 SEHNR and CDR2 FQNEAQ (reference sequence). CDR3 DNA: TGTGCCAGCAGCTCCCAAACTGGCACAGATACGCAGTATTTT. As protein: CASSSQTGTDTQYF.

The CDR3 loop is CASSSRTSGNNEQFF. The CDR3 DNA sequence: TGTGCCAGCAGCTCCCGGACTAGCGGTAACAATGAGCAGTTCTTC. The gene calls are TRBV11-3 and TRBJ2-1, with TRBD2 identical over 10 bases. Germline values: CDR1 SGHNT, CDR2 YENEEA. CDR3 length: 15 residues. With 4 bases clipped from V and 5 bases from J, the junction kept 5 bases outside the gene matches.

This CDR3 is CASMFPLPDLETQYF. CDR3 coding DNA: TGTGCCAGCATGTTTCCTCTCCCAGACTTGGAGACCCAGTACTTC. The rearrangement joins TRBV6-1 to TRBJ2-5; D not resolved. This CDR3 region has 15 residues. The V gene lost 7 bases and the J gene lost 5 bases, with 20 bases spanning the gap. CDR1 is MNHNS, CDR2 SASEGT, per germline.

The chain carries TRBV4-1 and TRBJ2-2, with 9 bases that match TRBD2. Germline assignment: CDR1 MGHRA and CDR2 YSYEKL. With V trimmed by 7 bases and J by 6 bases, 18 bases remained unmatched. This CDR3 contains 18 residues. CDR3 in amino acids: CASTSLVSGSGGAGELFF. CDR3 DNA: TGCGCCAGCACCTCCTTAGTTAGCGGGAGTGGGGGGGCCGGGGAGCTGTTTTTT.

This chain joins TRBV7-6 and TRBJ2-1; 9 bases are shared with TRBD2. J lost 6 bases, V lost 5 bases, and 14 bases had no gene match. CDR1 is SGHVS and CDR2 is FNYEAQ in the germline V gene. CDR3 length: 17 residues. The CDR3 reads CASSPAPLLAGSNEQFF. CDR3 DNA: TGTGCCAGCAGCCCAGCCCCCCTACTAGCGGGCAGCAATGAGCAGTTCTTC.

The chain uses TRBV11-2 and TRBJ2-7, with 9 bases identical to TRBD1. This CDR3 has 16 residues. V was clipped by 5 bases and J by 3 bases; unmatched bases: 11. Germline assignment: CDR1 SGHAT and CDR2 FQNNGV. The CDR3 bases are TGTGCCAGCAGCACAATCGGACAGGGGTTTATCTACGAGCAGTACTTC. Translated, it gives CASSTIGQGFIYEQYF. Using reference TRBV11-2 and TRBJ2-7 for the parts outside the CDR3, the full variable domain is EAGVAQSPRYKIIEKRQSVAFWCNPISGHATLYWYQQILGQGPKLLIQFQNNGVVDDSQLPKDRFSAERLKGVDSTLKIQPAKLEDSAVYLCASSTIGQGFIYEQYFGPGTRLTVT.

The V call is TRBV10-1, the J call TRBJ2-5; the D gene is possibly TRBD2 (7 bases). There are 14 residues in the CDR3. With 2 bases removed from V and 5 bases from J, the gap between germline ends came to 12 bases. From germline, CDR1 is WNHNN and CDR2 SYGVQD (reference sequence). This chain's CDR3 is CASSERTAGETQYF. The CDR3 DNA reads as TGCGCCAGCAGTGAGAGGACAGCGGGGGAGACCCAGTACTTC.

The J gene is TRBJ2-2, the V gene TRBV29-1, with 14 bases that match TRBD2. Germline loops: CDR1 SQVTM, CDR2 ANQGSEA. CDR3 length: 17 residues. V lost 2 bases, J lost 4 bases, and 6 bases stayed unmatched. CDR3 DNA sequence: TGCAGCGTTGAATTGGGGACTAGCGGGAGACCCACCGGGGAGCTGTTTTTT. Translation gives CSVELGTSGRPTGELFF.

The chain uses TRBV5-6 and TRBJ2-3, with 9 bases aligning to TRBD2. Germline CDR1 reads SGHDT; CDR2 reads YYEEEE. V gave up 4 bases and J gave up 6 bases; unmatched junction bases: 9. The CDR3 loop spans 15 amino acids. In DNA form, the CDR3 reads TGTGCCAGCAGCACACCGGGACTAGCTGGCGATACGCAGTATTTT. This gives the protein CASSTPGLAGDTQYF.

The CDR3 loop reads CASSYTRGSYNSPLHF. The CDR3 DNA reads as TGTGCCAGCAGTTACACAAGAGGGTCCTATAATTCACCCCTCCACTTT. V gene TRBV6-5 combines with J gene TRBJ1-6; D ambiguous. The ends were cut back, 2 bases at V and 1 base at J, with 9 bases in the middle. Germline CDR1 reads MNHEY; CDR2 reads SVGAGI. CDR3 length: 16 amino acids.

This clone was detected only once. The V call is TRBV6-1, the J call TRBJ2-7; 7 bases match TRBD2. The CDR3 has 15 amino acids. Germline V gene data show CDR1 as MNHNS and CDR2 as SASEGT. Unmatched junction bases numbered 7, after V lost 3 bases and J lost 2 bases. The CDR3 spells CASSEQAGTPYEQYF. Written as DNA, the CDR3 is TGTGCCAGCAGTGAGCAAGCGGGGACCCCCTACGAGCAGTACTTC.

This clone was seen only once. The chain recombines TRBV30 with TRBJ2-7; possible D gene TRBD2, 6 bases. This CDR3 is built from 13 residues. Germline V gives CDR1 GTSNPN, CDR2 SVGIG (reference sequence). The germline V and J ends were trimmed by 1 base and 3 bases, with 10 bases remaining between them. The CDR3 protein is CAWSGGVGYEQYF. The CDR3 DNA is TGTGCCTGGAGTGGGGGGGTTGGCTACGAGCAGTACTTC.

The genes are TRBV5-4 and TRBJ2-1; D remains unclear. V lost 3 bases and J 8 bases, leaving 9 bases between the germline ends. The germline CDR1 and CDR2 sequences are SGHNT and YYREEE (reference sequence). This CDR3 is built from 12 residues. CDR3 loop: CASSSRSYEQFF. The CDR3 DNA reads TGTGCCAGCAGCTCCAGATCCTATGAGCAGTTCTTC.